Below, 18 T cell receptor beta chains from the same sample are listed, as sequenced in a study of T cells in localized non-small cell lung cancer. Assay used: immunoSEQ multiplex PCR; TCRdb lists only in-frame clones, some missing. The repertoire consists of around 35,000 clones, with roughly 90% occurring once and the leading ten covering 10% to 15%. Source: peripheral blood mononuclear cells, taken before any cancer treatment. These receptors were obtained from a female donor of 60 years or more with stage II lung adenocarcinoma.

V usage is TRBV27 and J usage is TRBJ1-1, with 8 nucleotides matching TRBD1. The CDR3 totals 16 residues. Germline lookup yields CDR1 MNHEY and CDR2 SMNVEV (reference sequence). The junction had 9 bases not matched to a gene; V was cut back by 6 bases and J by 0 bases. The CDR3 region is CASRTYRGSVNTEAFF. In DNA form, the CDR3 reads TGTGCCAGCAGGACTTACAGGGGGAGTGTGAACACTGAAGCTTTCTTT.

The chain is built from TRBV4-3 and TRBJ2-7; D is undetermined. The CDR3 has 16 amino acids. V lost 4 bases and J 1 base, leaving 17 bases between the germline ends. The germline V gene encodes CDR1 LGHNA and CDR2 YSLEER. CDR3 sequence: CASSLRAVGLSYEQYF. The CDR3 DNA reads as TGCGCCAGCAGCCTAAGGGCGGTTGGGTTGTCCTACGAGCAGTACTTC.

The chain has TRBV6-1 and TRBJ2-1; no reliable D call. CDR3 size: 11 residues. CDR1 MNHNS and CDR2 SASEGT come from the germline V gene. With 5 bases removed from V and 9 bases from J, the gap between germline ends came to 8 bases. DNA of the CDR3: TGTGCCAGCAGTTCGGTGGCTGAGCAGTTCTTC. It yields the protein CASSSVAEQFF.

The CDR3 region is CASSGRGARTEAFF. In DNA, the CDR3 is TGCGCCAGCAGCGGCAGGGGCGCCCGGACTGAAGCTTTCTTT. J is TRBJ1-1 and V is TRBV5-1, with D possibly being TRBD1 (6 bases). The CDR3 is made up of 14 amino acids. Germline values: CDR1 SGHRS, CDR2 YFSETQ. V was shortened by 4 bases and J by 5 bases, with 15 bases between the two germline ends. Full variable domain (outside the CDR3, taken from reference TRBV5-1 and TRBJ1-1): KAGVTQTPRYLIKTRGQQVTLSCSPISGHRSVSWYQQTPGQGLQFLFEYFSETQRNKGNFPGRFSGRQFSNSRSEMNVSTLELGDSALYLCASSGRGARTEAFFGQGTRLTVV.

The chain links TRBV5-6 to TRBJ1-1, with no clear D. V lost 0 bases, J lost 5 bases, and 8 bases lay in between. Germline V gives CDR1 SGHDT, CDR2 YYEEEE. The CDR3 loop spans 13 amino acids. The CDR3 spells CASSLGRATEAFF. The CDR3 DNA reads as TGTGCCAGCAGCTTGGGGCGGGCGACTGAAGCTTTCTTT. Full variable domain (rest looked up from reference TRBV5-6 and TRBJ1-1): DAGVTQSPTHLIKTRGQQVTLRCSPKSGHDTVSWYQQALGQGPQFIFQYYEEEERQRGNFPDRFSGHQFPNYSSELNVNALLLGDSALYLCASSLGRATEAFFGQGTRLTVV.

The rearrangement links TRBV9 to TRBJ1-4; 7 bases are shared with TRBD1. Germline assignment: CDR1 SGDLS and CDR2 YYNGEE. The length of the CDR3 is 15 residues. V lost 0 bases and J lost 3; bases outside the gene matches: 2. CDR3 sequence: CASSVGQGANEKLFF. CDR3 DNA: TGTGCCAGCAGCGTAGGCCAGGGGGCTAATGAAAAACTGTTTTTT. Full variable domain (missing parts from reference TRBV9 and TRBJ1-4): DSGVTQTPKHLITATGQRVTLRCSPRSGDLSVYWYQQSLDQGLQFLIQYYNGEERAKGNILERFSAQQFPDLHSELNLSSLELGDSALYFCASSVGQGANEKLFFGSGTQLSVL.

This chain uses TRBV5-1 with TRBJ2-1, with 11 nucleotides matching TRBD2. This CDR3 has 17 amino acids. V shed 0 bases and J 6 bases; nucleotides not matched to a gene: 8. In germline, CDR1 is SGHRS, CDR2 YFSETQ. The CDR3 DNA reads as TGCGCCAGCAGCTTGGCCGGAGGGCTAGCGGGAGGCAATGAGCAGTTCTTC. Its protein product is CASSLAGGLAGGNEQFF.

The CDR3 nucleotides are TGCGCCAGCAGCCTCCTTCCGGGACAGGGGGATGGCTACACCTTC. It encodes CASSLLPGQGDGYTF. The chain recombines TRBV5-1 with TRBJ1-2; 11 nucleotides match TRBD1. The CDR3 loop spans 15 amino acids. Per the germline V gene, CDR1 is SGHRS and CDR2 is YFSETQ. J lost 6 bases, V lost 4 bases, and 8 bases had no gene match. Full variable domain (remainder filled in from reference TRBV5-1 and TRBJ1-2): KAGVTQTPRYLIKTRGQQVTLSCSPISGHRSVSWYQQTPGQGLQFLFEYFSETQRNKGNFPGRFSGRQFSNSRSEMNVSTLELGDSALYLCASSLLPGQGDGYTFGSGTRLTVV.

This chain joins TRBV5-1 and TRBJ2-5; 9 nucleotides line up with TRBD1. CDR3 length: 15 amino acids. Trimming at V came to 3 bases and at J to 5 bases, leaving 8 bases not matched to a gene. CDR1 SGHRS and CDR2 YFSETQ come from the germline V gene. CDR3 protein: CASSWGQGETETQYF. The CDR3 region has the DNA TGCGCCAGCAGCTGGGGACAGGGCGAGACGGAGACCCAGTACTTC.

The CDR3 here is CASSIGSGYEQYF. CDR3 sequence (DNA): TGTGCCAGTAGTATAGGTAGCGGCTACGAGCAGTACTTC. The chain joins TRBV19 to TRBJ2-7, with a tentative D call TRBD2 (6 bases). Germline V gives CDR1 LNHDA, CDR2 SQIVND (reference sequence). V lost 1 base and J 3 bases, leaving 7 bases between the germline ends. This CDR3 is 13 amino acids long.

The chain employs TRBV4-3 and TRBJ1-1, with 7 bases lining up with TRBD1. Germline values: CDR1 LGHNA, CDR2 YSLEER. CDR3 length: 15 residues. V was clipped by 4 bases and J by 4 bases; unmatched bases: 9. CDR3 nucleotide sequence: TGCGCCAGCAGCCTAGAGGACAGGTTGGGCACTGAAGCTTTCTTT. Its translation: CASSLEDRLGTEAFF.

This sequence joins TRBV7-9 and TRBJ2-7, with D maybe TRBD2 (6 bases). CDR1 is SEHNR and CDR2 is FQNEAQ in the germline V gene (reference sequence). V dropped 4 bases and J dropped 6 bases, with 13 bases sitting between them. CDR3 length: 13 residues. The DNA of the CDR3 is TGTGCCAGCAGCTCTCGGTGGGGGGTCGAGCAGTACTTC. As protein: CASSSRWGVEQYF.

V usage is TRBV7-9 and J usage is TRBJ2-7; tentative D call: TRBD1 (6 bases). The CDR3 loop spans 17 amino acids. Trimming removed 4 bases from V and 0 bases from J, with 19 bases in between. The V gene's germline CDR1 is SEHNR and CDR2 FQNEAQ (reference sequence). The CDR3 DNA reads TGTGCCAGCAGCTCCTGGAGGCAGGGGAGCCTCTCCTACGAGCAGTACTTC. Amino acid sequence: CASSSWRQGSLSYEQYF.

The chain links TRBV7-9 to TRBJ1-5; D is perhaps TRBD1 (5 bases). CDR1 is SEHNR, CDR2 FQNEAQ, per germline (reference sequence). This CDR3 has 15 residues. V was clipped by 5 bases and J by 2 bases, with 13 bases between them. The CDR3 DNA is TGTGCCAGCAGCGCGATAGGGGAGGGCAATCAGCCCCAGCATTTT. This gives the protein CASSAIGEGNQPQHF.

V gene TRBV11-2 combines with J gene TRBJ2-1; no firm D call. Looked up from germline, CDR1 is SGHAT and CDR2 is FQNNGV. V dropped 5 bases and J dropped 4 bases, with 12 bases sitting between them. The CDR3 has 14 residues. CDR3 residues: CASSPRLGYNEQFF. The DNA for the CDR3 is TGTGCCAGCAGCCCCCGCCTGGGGTACAATGAGCAGTTCTTC.

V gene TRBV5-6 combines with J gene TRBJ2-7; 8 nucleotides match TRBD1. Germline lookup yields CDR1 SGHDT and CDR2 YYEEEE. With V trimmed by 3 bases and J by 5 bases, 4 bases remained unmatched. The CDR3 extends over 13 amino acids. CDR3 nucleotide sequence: TGTGCCAGCAGCTCGACAGGGGACCACGAGCAGTACTTC. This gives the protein CASSSTGDHEQYF.

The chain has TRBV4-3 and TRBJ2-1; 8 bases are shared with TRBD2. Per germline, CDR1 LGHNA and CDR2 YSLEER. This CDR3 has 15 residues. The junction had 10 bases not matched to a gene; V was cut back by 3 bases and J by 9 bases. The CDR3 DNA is TGCGCCAGCAGCCATGCAAGCGGGAGAGGGAGTGAGCAGTTCTTC. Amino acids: CASSHASGRGSEQFF.

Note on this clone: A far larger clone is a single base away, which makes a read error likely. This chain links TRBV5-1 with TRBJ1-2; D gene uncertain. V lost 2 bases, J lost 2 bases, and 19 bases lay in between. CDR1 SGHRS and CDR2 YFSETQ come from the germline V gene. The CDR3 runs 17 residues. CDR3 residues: CASSFFGSEITNYGYTF. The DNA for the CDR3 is TGCGCCAGCAGCTTCTTCGGCAGTGAGATAACCAACTATGGCTACACCTTC.